The TCR beta chain under discussion was sequenced for a study of shared clonotypes between healthy human individuals. In the study overall: CD4 naive and memory got three plates each, CD8 naive two, CD8 memory one.

The study's findings and limits: Unshared clonotypes carried lower generation probabilities than those common to all four donors. An effect of sequencing depth on clonotype sharing among donors was expected.

As concerns this clone: Its matching antigen is unknown.

Genomic DNA per cell subset filled all wells of several immunoSEQ plates. Only in-frame clones appear in the TCRdb table, and some are missing; sequencing was by immunoSEQ multiplex PCR. The repertoire consists of roughly 1,100,000 clones, with 70% to 80% occurring once and the leading ten covering over 1.3%. This TCR was sampled from a man aged 18 to 29 in good health. Sequenced sample: memory CD4+ T cells sorted from blood. Described subset: CD45RA-negative fraction.

In nucleotides, the CDR3 is TGTGCCAGCAGCTTAGCCTCCGTTGGACAGGGCCCCTACGAGCAGTACTTC. Its protein product is CASSLASVGQGPYEQYF. The chain is built from TRBV7-2 and TRBJ2-7; 8 nucleotides match TRBD1. V was pared by 0 bases and J by 2 bases, with 9 bases of the junction left unmatched. Germline V gene sequence: CDR1 SGHTA, CDR2 FQGNSA. The CDR3 consists of 17 residues.